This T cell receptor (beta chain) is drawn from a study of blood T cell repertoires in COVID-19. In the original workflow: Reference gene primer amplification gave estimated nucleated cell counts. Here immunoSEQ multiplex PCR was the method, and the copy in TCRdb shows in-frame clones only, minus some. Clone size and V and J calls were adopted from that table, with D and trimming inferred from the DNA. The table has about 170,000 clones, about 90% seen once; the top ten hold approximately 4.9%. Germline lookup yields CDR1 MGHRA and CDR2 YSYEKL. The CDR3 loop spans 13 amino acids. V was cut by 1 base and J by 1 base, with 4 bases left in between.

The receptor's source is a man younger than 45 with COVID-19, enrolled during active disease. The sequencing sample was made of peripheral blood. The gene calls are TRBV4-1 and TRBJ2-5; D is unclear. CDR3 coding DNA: TGCGCCAGCAGCCAAGGAGTCCAAGAGACCCAGTACTTC. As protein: CASSQGVQETQYF.